The clone carrying this T cell receptor (beta chain) was detected only once. This entry belongs to a study of T cell changes during pregnancy in multiple sclerosis. Sequencing was performed with immunoSEQ multiplex PCR; in TCRdb, only in-frame clones are kept and a portion is missing. The sample lists over 40,000 clones; around nine tenths were seen once. CDR3 length: 18 residues. Germline CDR1 is SGDLS and CDR2 is YYNGEE. V dropped 2 bases and J dropped 4; count of bases not matched to a gene: 14. This chain connects TRBV9 to TRBJ1-5, with TRBD1 matching over 8 bases. Sequenced material: peripheral blood, taken in the first trimester of pregnancy. The receptor was derived from a female donor in good health, enrolled as a control in a pregnancy study. CDR3 amino acids: CASSVPNGGDRKNQPQHF. The CDR3 bases are TGTGCCAGCAGCGTCCCTAATGGGGGGGACAGGAAAAATCAGCCCCAGCATTTT.